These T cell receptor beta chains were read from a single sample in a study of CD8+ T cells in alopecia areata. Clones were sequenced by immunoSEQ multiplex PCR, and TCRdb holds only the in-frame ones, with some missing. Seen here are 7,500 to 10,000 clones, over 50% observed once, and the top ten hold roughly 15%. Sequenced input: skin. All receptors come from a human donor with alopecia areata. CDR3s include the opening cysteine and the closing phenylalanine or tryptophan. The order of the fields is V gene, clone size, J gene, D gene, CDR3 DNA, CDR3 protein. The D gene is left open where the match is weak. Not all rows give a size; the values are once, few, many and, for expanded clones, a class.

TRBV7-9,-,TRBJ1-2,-,TGTGCCAGCAGCTTAAGAGGAGGACAAAACTATGGCTACACCTTC,CASSLRGGQNYGYTF
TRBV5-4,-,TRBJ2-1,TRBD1,TGTGCCAGCAGTAACGTCGGGACAGGGGGCGAGCAGTTCTTC,CASSNVGTGGEQFF
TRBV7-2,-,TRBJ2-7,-,TGTGCCAGCAGCTTAGGGCTTGGAAACAACTACGAGCAGTACTTC,CASSLGLGNNYEQYF
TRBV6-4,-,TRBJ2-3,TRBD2,TGTGCCAGCAGACTGACTAGCGGGGGGCCGGATACGCAGTATTTT,CASRLTSGGPDTQYF
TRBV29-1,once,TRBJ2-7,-,TGCAGCGTTGACGGGGTCGCGAGTGAGCAGTACTTC,CSVDGVASEQYF
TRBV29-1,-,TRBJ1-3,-,TGCAGCGTTGAAGATCCCGACAGCTCTGGAAACACCATATATTTT,CSVEDPDSSGNTIYF
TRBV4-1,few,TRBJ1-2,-,TGCGCCAGCAGCCAGAGCAGGGGCCTTAACTATGGCTACACCTTC,CASSQSRGLNYGYTF
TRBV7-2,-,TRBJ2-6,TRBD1,TGTGCCAGCAGCTCCTCCGAAGGGGGCTCCAACGTCCTGACTTTC,CASSSSEGGSNVLTF
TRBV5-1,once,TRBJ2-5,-,TGCGCCAGCAGCCTGGTAGAGGGGGAAGAGACCCAGTACTTC,CASSLVEGEETQYF
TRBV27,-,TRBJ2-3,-,TGTGCCAGCAGCGGAGGACTCGGCACAGATACGCAGTATTTT,CASSGGLGTDTQYF
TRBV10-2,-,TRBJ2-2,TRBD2,TGCGCCAGCAGCTACTCACCACTAAGGCGGGAGAAGAACACCGGGGAGCTGTTTTTT,CASSYSPLRREKNTGELFF
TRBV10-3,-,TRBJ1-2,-,TGTGCCATCAGTGATCTCGAGGCAGGGTTTAGCTATGGCTACACCTTC,CAISDLEAGFSYGYTF
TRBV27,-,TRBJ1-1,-,TGTGCCAGCAGTTTCTCCAGGAACACTGAAGCTTTCTTT,CASSFSRNTEAFF
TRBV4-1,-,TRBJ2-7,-,TGCGCCAGCAGCCAAGATGTAGCCCTCTACGAGCAGTACTTC,CASSQDVALYEQYF
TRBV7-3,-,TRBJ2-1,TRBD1,TGTGCCAGCAGCTACGGATTGGGGACAGGTAATGAGCAGTTCTTC,CASSYGLGTGNEQFF
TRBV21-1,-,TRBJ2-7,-,TGTGCCAGCAGCAACAACACCGGGGACAGAGACGAGCAGTACTTC,CASSNNTGDRDEQYF
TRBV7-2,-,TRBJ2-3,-,TGTGCCAGCACCCCATCCGGGGGCCTCACAGATACGCAGTATTTT,CASTPSGGLTDTQYF
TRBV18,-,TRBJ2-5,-,TGTGCCAGCTCACGCTCTCCCCAAGAGACCCAGTACTTC,CASSRSPQETQYF
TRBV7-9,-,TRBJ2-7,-,TGTGCCAGCAGCCCAACAAACGCAGCCTACGAGCAGTACTTC,CASSPTNAAYEQYF
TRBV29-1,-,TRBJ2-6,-,TGCAGCGTTGATTCGGGCTCTGGGGCCAACGTCCTGACTTTC,CSVDSGSGANVLTF
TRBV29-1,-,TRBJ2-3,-,TGCAGCGTTGAAGGCGGGGATTTT,CSVEGGDF
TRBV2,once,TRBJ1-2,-,TGTGCCAGCAGTGCAGGGCGAGCTAACTATGGCTACACCTTC,CASSAGRANYGYTF
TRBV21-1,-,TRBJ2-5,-,TGTGCCAGCAGCTCAGGACAGGCAACCTCCAAGAGGACCCAGTACTTC,CASSSGQATSKRTQYF
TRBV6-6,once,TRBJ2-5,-,TGTGCCAGCAGTTACCTGAAAGGGGGGGAGGAGACCCAGTACTTC,CASSYLKGGEETQYF
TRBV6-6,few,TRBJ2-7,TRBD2,TGTGCCAGCAGTTCGGATAGCGGGAGGGCTAGAAACGAGCAGTACTTC,CASSSDSGRARNEQYF
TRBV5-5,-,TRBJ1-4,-,TGTGCCAGCAGCTTGCCCCGGGACGGTAATGAAAAACTGTTTTTT,CASSLPRDGNEKLFF
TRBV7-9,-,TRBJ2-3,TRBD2,TGTGCCAGCAGCCTAGCGGCGGGTACGCAGTATTTT,CASSLAAGTQYF
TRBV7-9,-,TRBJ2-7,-,TGTGCCAGCAGCCTCCAGGCCCCCTACGAGCAGTACTTC,CASSLQAPYEQYF
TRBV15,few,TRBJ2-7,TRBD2,TGTGCCACCAGCACCGGGACTAGCGGATCCTACGAGCAGTACTTC,CATSTGTSGSYEQYF
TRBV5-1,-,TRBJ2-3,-,TGCGCCAGCAGCTTGGGTCGACTAGAGACGCAGTATTTT,CASSLGRLETQYF
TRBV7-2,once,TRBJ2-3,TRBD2,TGTGCCAGCAAGTCGGGAGGCGGGATAAGCACAGATACGCAGTATTTT,CASKSGGGISTDTQYF
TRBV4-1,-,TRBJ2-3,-,TGCGCCAGCAGCCAGAGGATAAGTCTAAGGGGGACAGATACGCAGTATTTT,CASSQRISLRGTDTQYF
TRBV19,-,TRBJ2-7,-,TGTGCCAGTAGTCGGTGGGCCGGGACACTTTACGAGCAGTACTTC,CASSRWAGTLYEQYF
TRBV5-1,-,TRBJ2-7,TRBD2,TGCGCCAGCAGCCGGACCGCGGGACTAGCGGAAGTCTACGAGCAGTACTTC,CASSRTAGLAEVYEQYF
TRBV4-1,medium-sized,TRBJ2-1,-,TGCGCCAGCAGCCACCTCAATGAGCAGTTCTTC,CASSHLNEQFF
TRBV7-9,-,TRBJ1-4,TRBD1,TGTGCCAGCAGCTATCAGACAGGGAACGCTGAAAAACTGTTTTTT,CASSYQTGNAEKLFF
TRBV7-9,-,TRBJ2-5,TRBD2,TGTGCCAGCAGCCCGACTAGCCCTGTACTAGAGACCCAGTACTTC,CASSPTSPVLETQYF
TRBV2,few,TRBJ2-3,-,TGTGCCAGCAGTGAGTGGGCAAGAGATACGCAGTATTTT,CASSEWARDTQYF
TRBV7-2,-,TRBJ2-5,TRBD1,TGTGCCAGCACCTTTAACGGACAGGGGGCGCGGGAGACCCAGTACTTC,CASTFNGQGARETQYF
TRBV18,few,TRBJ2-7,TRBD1,TGTGCCAGCTCAACAAGACAGGGATGGGGCTCCTACGAGCAGTACTTC,CASSTRQGWGSYEQYF
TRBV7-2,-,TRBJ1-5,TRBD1,TGTGCCAGCAGCCTGAACCCTGGGACAGCTCATCAGCCCCAGCATTTT,CASSLNPGTAHQPQHF